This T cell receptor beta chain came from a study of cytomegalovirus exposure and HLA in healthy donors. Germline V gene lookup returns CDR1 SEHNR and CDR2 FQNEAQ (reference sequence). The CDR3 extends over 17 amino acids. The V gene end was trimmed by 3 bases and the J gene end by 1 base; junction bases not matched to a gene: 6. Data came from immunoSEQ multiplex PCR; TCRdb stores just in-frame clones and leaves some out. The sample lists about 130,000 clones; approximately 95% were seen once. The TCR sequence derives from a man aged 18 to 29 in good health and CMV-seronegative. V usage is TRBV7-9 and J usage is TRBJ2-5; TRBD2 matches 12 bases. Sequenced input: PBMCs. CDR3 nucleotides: TGTGCCAGCAGCTTGACTAGCGGGAGAGAGGCCCAAGAGACCCAGTACTTC. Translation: CASSLTSGREAQETQYF.